This entry lists 3 T cell receptor beta chains sequenced from one sample in a study of control samples from healthy donors and cancer patients. The assay was immunoSEQ multiplex PCR, and TCRdb's table has in-frame clones only and misses some. This repertoire shows about 160,000 clones, approximately 90% found once; its top ten account for 0.68%. The sequenced material came from blood. These receptor sequences come from a woman in her 30s in good health.

The rearrangement links TRBV27 to TRBJ1-1; TRBD1 aligns across 7 bases. This CDR3 has 12 amino acids. CDR1 and CDR2 (germline): MNHEY, SMNVEV (reference sequence). Trimming took 6 bases from V and 10 from J; bases not matched to a gene: 8. CDR3 nucleotide sequence: TGTGCCAGCAGGAGACAGGGTTTGAGAGCTTTCTTT. It specifies CASRRQGLRAFF.

The rearrangement joins TRBV3-1 (or the pseudogene TRBV3-2) to TRBJ2-7; TRBD2 agrees at 9 bases. After removal of 3 bases from V and 3 bases from J, the junction contained 6 bases not matched to a gene. CDR3 size: 15 residues. The germline V gene has CDR1 LGHDT and CDR2 YNNKEL (reference sequence). The CDR3 reads CASSQPTSGLYEQYF. CDR3 DNA sequence: TGTGCCAGCAGCCAGCCGACTAGCGGACTCTACGAGCAGTACTTC.

Comment on this clone: The same CDR3 can be traced to other DNA sequences in this sample. The gene calls are TRBV3-1 (or the pseudogene TRBV3-2) and TRBJ2-1; 9 nucleotides agree with TRBD2. This CDR3 spans 16 amino acids. Trimming removed 1 base from V and 2 bases from J; junction bases left unmatched: 3. CDR1 is LGHDT, CDR2 YNNKEL, per germline (reference sequence). CDR3 residues: CASSQGLAEAYNEQFF. The CDR3 coding sequence is TGTGCCAGCAGCCAAGGACTAGCGGAGGCCTACAATGAGCAGTTCTTC.